These T cell receptor beta chains were read from a single sample in a study of blood T cell repertoires in COVID-19. Clones were sequenced by immunoSEQ multiplex PCR, and TCRdb holds only the in-frame ones, with some missing. The sample includes 150,000 or so clones, about 88% of them seen just once. Sequenced input: peripheral blood. The receptors originated from a man aged 60 to 69 with active or convalescent COVID-19. The CDR3 runs from the conserved cysteine through the conserved F or W. A D gene is named only where the DNA matches it firmly. Clone size is given for some rows only: seen once, a few or many times, or a class if the clone is expanded.

TRBJ1-2 | TRBV12-3/TRBV12-4 | - | TRBD1 | TGTGCCAGCAGCTCTCCTGGGACAGGGGGCTACACCTTC | CASSSPGTGGYTF
TRBJ1-6 | TRBV7-9 | few | TRBD1 | TGTGCCAGCAGTTTAGGGACCGGGACAGCGAATTCACCCCTCCACTTT | CASSLGTGTANSPLHF
TRBJ1-1 | TRBV2 | - | - | TGTGCCAGCAGTGATTATTCTGAAGCTTTCTTT | CASSDYSEAFF
TRBJ2-7 | TRBV4-1 | - | TRBD2 | TGCGCCAGCAGTCCACTAGCGGATACCTACGAGCAGTACTTC | CASSPLADTYEQYF
TRBJ2-3 | TRBV9 | - | TRBD1 | TGTGCCAGCAGCGCCAGGACAGGGGTACGCACAGATACGCAGTATTTT | CASSARTGVRTDTQYF
TRBJ2-7 | TRBV18 | few | TRBD2 | TGTGCCAGCTCACCACCGCGTGGGCGGGGGGGACACCCTTCCTACGAGCAGTACTTC | CASSPPRGRGGHPSYEQYF
TRBJ1-2 | TRBV2 | - | - | TGTGCCAGCAGTGAAGTGGTAGGGAGGGATTATGGCTACACCTTC | CASSEVVGRDYGYTF
TRBJ2-5 | TRBV5-1 | - | TRBD2 | TGCGCCAGCAGCCCCGGGACTAGCGGTAGTCAAGAGACCCAGTACTTC | CASSPGTSGSQETQYF
TRBJ2-2 | TRBV12-3/TRBV12-4 | - | TRBD1 | TGTGCCAGCAGGGGGACAGGGGCCGGGGAGCTGTTTTTT | CASRGTGAGELFF
TRBJ2-7 | TRBV30 | - | - | TGTGCCTGGAGTGTGAGCCACTACGAGCAGTACTTC | CAWSVSHYEQYF
TRBJ1-1 | TRBV29-1 | - | - | TGCAGCGCCGTCCCGAGGCGGAACACTGAAGCTTTCTTT | CSAVPRRNTEAFF
TRBJ2-7 | TRBV5-1 | - | TRBD1 | TGCGCCAGCAGGACCGGGACAGGCACCTACGAGCAGTACTTC | CASRTGTGTYEQYF
TRBJ1-2 | TRBV6-5 | - | TRBD1 | TGTGCCAGCAGTTACTCCGAGGGACAGCCTCTCTATGGCTACACCTTC | CASSYSEGQPLYGYTF
TRBJ1-2 | TRBV11-2 | - | - | TGTGCCAGCAGCCGCGCGGGGCCTTACTATGGCTACACCTTC | CASSRAGPYYGYTF
TRBJ1-2 | TRBV6-2/TRBV6-3 | - | - | TGTGCCAGCAGTTACTCATCGGGGATAGGCTACACCTTC | CASSYSSGIGYTF
TRBJ2-7 | TRBV7-2 | - | TRBD2 | TGTGCCAGCAGCTTAGGGTCTAGCGGTACCTACGAGCAGTACTTC | CASSLGSSGTYEQYF
TRBJ2-3 | TRBV11-1 | - | - | TGTGCCAGCAGAAAAGGGGGGGGAGATACGCAGTATTTT | CASRKGGGDTQYF
TRBJ2-7 | TRBV7-2 | - | - | TGTGCCAGCAGGTCTCGGGACGAGCAGTACTTC | CASRSRDEQYF
TRBJ1-2 | TRBV28 | - | - | TGTGCCAGCGAGGGCGGGTATGGCTACACCTTC | CASEGGYGYTF
TRBJ2-3 | TRBV24-1 | - | - | TGTGCCACCAGTGCAACAGGGTCCGGCACAGATACGCAGTATTTT | CATSATGSGTDTQYF
TRBJ1-1 | TRBV7-2 | few | - | TGTGCCAGCAGCTTCCTAGGGGGGGCGGGTCATCTGCGGAGCACTGAAGCTTTCTTT | CASSFLGGAGHLRSTEAFF
TRBJ2-5 | TRBV19 | - | TRBD2 | TGTGCCAGTAGTTATCAAGCGGGGGGGAGGGAGACCCAGTACTTC | CASSYQAGGRETQYF
TRBJ2-7 | TRBV11-3 | - | TRBD1 | TGTGCCAGCAGCCATTCAGTAGGACAGGGAACCCACGAGCAGTACTTC | CASSHSVGQGTHEQYF
TRBJ1-2 | TRBV5-1 | - | TRBD1 | TGCGCCAGCAGCTCCGGACAGGGGGGCGGCTACACCTTC | CASSSGQGGGYTF